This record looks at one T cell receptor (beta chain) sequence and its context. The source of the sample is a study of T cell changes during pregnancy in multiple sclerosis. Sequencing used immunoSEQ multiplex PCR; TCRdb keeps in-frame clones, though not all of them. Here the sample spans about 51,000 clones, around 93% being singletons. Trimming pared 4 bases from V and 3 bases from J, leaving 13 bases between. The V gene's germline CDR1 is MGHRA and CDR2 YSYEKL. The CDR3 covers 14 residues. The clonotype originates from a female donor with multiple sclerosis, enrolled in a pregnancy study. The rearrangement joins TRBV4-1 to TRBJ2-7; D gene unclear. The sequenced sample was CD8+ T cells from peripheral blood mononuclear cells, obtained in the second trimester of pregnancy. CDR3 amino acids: CASSPRSGSYEQYF. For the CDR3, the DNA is TGCGCCAGCAGCCCGCGTTCGGGTAGCTACGAGCAGTACTTC.